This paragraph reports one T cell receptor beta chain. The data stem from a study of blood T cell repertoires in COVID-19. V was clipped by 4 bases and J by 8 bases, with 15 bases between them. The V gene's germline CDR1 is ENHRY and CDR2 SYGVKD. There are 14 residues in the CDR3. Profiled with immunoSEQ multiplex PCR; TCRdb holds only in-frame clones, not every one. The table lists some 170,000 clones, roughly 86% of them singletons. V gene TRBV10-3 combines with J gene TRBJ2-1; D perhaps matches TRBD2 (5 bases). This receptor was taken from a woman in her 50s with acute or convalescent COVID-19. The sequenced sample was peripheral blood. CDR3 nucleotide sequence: TGTGCCATCAGTGTCGGGGATGGGTCAGATGAGCAGTTCTTC. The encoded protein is CAISVGDGSDEQFF.